Following are 17 T cell receptor beta chains from one sample sequenced in a study of blood T cell repertoires in COVID-19. Assay used: immunoSEQ multiplex PCR; TCRdb lists only in-frame clones, some missing. The table includes about 78,000 clones, roughly nine tenths detected once. Sequencing was carried out using peripheral blood. The receptors stem from a man in his fifties with active or convalescent COVID-19.

V is TRBV18 and J is TRBJ2-2, with no clear D. The CDR3 loop spans 15 amino acids. Germline CDR1 is KGHSH and CDR2 is LQKENI. V gave up 4 bases and J gave up 3 bases, with 12 bases separating them. The CDR3 sequence: CASSLTTMDTGELFF. The CDR3 DNA sequence: TGTGCCAGCTCACTAACTACGATGGACACCGGGGAGCTGTTTTTT.

This rearrangement joins TRBV6-2 or TRBV6-3 to TRBJ2-7, with TRBD1 matching over 7 bases. CDR3 length: 14 residues. Trimming cost V 4 bases and J 5 bases; bases outside gene matches: 8. Per the germline V gene, CDR1 is MNHEY and CDR2 is SVGEGT. CDR3 region: CASSSDRVLNEQYF. DNA of the CDR3: TGTGCCAGCAGTTCCGACAGGGTTTTGAACGAGCAGTACTTC.

This chain uses TRBV11-2 with TRBJ2-5, with D unclear. Trimming removed 2 bases from V and 4 bases from J, with 8 bases in between. Germline V gene data show CDR1 as SGHAT and CDR2 as FQNNGV. The length of the CDR3 is 13 residues. CDR3 loop: CASSLSSGETQYF. The CDR3 DNA reads TGTGCCAGCAGCTTATCTTCGGGAGAGACCCAGTACTTC.

This clone appeared a few times. The chain couples TRBV7-2 to TRBJ1-2; 8 nucleotides match TRBD1. This CDR3 region has 15 residues. The junction had 9 bases not matched to a gene; V was cut back by 5 bases and J by 4 bases. Germline lookup yields CDR1 SGHTA and CDR2 FQGNSA. The CDR3, as DNA: TGTGCCAGCAGCCCTCAACAGGGGGACCTCTATGGCTACACCTTC. Encoded protein: CASSPQQGDLYGYTF.

This chain connects TRBV5-4 to TRBJ2-1; D call uncertain. This CDR3 contains 14 residues. The V and J ends lost 4 bases and 1 base respectively, with 9 bases between them. Germline lookup yields CDR1 SGHNT and CDR2 YYREEE (reference sequence). The CDR3 bases are TGTGCCAGCAGCAGCTCCGGGTCCTACAATGAGCAGTTCTTC. It encodes CASSSSGSYNEQFF.

This chain joins TRBV7-9 and TRBJ1-4, with D unresolved. V was shortened by 1 base and J by 8 bases, with 11 bases between the two germline ends. The CDR3 length is 14 residues. Germline CDR1 is SEHNR and CDR2 is FQNEAQ (reference sequence). CDR3 bases: TGTGCCAGCAGCTTAGATGTCGGAGGCGAAAAACTGTTTTTT. Translation: CASSLDVGGEKLFF.

The V and J genes are TRBV6-5 and TRBJ2-2; weak D call: TRBD1 (5 bases). This CDR3 region has 13 residues. Trimming shortened V by 8 bases and J by 6 bases, and 13 bases separated the two germline ends. Germline CDR1 reads MNHEY; CDR2 reads SVGAGI. The CDR3 DNA sequence: TGTGCCAGCGACAGAGAGATGGCCGGGGAGCTGTTTTTT. Translated: CASDREMAGELFF.

J is TRBJ1-3 and V is TRBV30; 8 positions match TRBD1. V lost 5 bases to trimming and J lost 0 bases; unmatched junction nucleotides: 6. Per the germline V gene, CDR1 is GTSNPN and CDR2 is SVGIG (reference sequence). The CDR3 runs 15 residues. CDR3 sequence: CAWDGQGRSGNTIYF. For the CDR3, the DNA is TGTGCCTGGGACGGACAGGGACGCTCTGGAAACACCATATATTTT.

This clone appeared a single time. The V gene is TRBV7-6, the J gene TRBJ1-6, with D tentatively TRBD1 (6 bases). Germline V gene lookup returns CDR1 SGHVS and CDR2 FNYEAQ. Trimming removed 5 bases from V and 5 bases from J, with 28 bases in between. The CDR3 loop spans 20 amino acids. For the CDR3, the DNA is TGTGCCAGCAGCCGTTATCCGGGACACAAAAGGGGGAATGATAATTCACCCCTCCACTTT. It codes for CASSRYPGHKRGNDNSPLHF.

About this clone: The sample carries other DNA sequences with the same CDR3. V is TRBV5-1 and J is TRBJ1-1; D gene uncertain. The ends were cut back, 1 base at V and 3 bases at J, with 7 bases in the middle. This CDR3 contains 13 residues. Per the germline V gene, CDR1 is SGHRS and CDR2 is YFSETQ. Here the CDR3 reads CASSLQEDTEAFF. Written as DNA, the CDR3 is TGCGCCAGCAGCTTGCAGGAGGACACTGAAGCTTTCTTT.

CDR3: CASNTDRERGYTF. For the CDR3, the DNA is TGTGCCAGCAATACGGACAGGGAGCGGGGCTACACCTTC. The chain employs TRBV6-6 and TRBJ1-2, with 8 bases matching TRBD1. The junction had 9 bases not matched to a gene; V was cut back by 7 bases and J by 8 bases. The CDR3 length is 13 residues. Germline CDR1 and CDR2: MNHNY and SVGAGI (reference sequence).

The rearrangement links TRBV7-9 to TRBJ1-4; D is unresolved. Germline-derived CDR1 and CDR2 are SEHNR and FQNEAQ (reference sequence). The CDR3 spans 14 residues. Trimming took 0 bases from V and 7 from J, leaving 9 bases between them. The CDR3 protein is CASSLAEVGEKLFF. CDR3 nucleotides: TGTGCCAGCAGCTTAGCGGAGGTTGGTGAAAAACTGTTTTTT.

The chain has TRBV15 and TRBJ2-7; 7 bases align to TRBD1. With V trimmed by 5 bases and J by 5 bases, 9 bases remained unmatched. CDR3 size: 14 residues. Germline CDR1 and CDR2: LNHNV and YYDKDF (reference sequence). CDR3 residues: CATSPSGTDNEQYF. CDR3 DNA sequence: TGTGCCACCAGCCCGTCCGGGACAGACAACGAGCAGTACTTC.

The J gene is TRBJ2-7, the V gene TRBV5-1; 9 nucleotides match TRBD2. The germline gives CDR1 SGHRS, CDR2 YFSETQ. V was pared by 2 bases and J by 2 bases, with 5 bases of the junction left unmatched. The CDR3 loop spans 15 amino acids. The CDR3 is CASSFGGGDAYEQYV. The CDR3 region has the DNA TGCGCCAGCAGCTTTGGCGGGGGGGATGCCTACGAGCAGTACGTC.

The chain has TRBV6-6 and TRBJ1-3; no firm D call. From germline, CDR1 is MNHNY and CDR2 SVGAGI (reference sequence). The CDR3 is 16 amino acids. V gave up 0 bases and J gave up 8 bases, with 17 bases separating them. CDR3 loop: CASSYSREEYLDTIYF. The DNA for the CDR3 is TGTGCCAGCAGTTACTCGAGAGAGGAATACTTGGACACCATATATTTT.

This clone was seen only once. The chain employs TRBV11-2 and TRBJ1-2; D might be TRBD1 (5 bases). Trimming removed 2 bases from V and 6 bases from J, with 10 bases in between. The CDR3 extends over 13 amino acids. Looked up from germline, CDR1 is SGHAT and CDR2 is FQNNGV. DNA of the CDR3: TGTGCCAGCAGCTTACAGGGAGGAAATGGCTACACCTTC. Translating gives CASSLQGGNGYTF.

This chain connects TRBV11-3 to TRBJ2-3; 9 nucleotides match TRBD1. CDR1 and CDR2 from the germline V gene are SGHNT and YENEEA. J lost 3 bases, V lost 5 bases, and 6 bases had no gene match. The CDR3 is 15 residues long. The CDR3 DNA reads TGTGCCAGCAGCCGTGGACAGGGGTTTACAGATACGCAGTATTTT. This translates into CASSRGQGFTDTQYF.